These 20 T cell receptor beta chains were all obtained from the same sample, sequenced in a study of beta chain features in type 1 diabetes. Expressed TCRB transcripts were sequenced because the entire RNA isolate underwent reverse transcription. TCRdb's copy holds only in-frame clones and misses some; the assay was immunoSEQ multiplex PCR. The table lists hundreds of thousands of clones, roughly 8% of them singletons. Input material: central memory CD4+ T cells from blood. These receptors all come from a woman aged 18-30 years in good health.

This clone was observed a handful of times. The chain uses TRBV2 and TRBJ1-4; D call uncertain. Trimming took off 3 bases at V and 6 bases at J, with 14 bases between the two ends. This CDR3 has 15 amino acids. Germline V gene lookup returns CDR1 SNHLY and CDR2 FYNNEI. The CDR3 DNA is TGTGCCAGCAGTGACTTTGGGCGCACAGATGAAAAACTGTTTTTT. Translating it yields CASSDFGRTDEKLFF.

The chain joins TRBV28 to TRBJ2-7; 7 positions match TRBD1. V shed 5 bases, J shed 3 bases, and the junction held 7 bases outside the gene matches. This CDR3 has 14 residues. The germline V gene has CDR1 MDHEN and CDR2 SYDVKM. The CDR3 sequence is CASSPGQSIYEQYF. In DNA, the CDR3 is TGTGCCAGCAGTCCGGGACAGAGCATCTACGAGCAGTACTTC.

This clone was seen ten or more times. The gene calls are TRBV4-1 and TRBJ2-3, with a tentative D call TRBD2 (5 bases). The CDR3 has 13 residues. V lost 5 bases to trimming and J lost 4 bases, with 10 bases between them. From germline, CDR1 is MGHRA and CDR2 YSYEKL. The CDR3 DNA reads TGCGCCAGCAGCAACGAGGGTGCAGATACGCAGTATTTT. It codes for CASSNEGADTQYF.

This clone showed up just a few times. This chain uses TRBV10-3 with TRBJ2-1; 13 positions match TRBD2. CDR3 length equals 15 residues. The J segment lost 9 bases and the V segment lost 10 bases, leaving 12 bases of the junction unmatched. CDR1 and CDR2 (germline): ENHRY, SYGVKD. CDR3 sequence (DNA): TGTGCCAAGCGTACTAGCGGGAGGGATGGTTGTGAGCAGTTCTTC. As protein: CAKRTSGRDGCEQFF.

The rearrangement uses TRBV4-1 and TRBJ1-4, with 8 bases fitting TRBD1. This CDR3 contains 16 residues. J was trimmed by 3 bases and V by 3 bases; bases with no gene match: 6. Germline V lookup: CDR1 MGHRA, CDR2 YSYEKL. CDR3 sequence: CASSQGRGQANEKLFF. DNA for the CDR3: TGCGCCAGCAGCCAGGGCAGGGGGCAGGCTAATGAAAAACTGTTTTTT.

The chain carries TRBV11-2 and TRBJ2-3, with 7 bases fitting TRBD2. V lost 4 bases to trimming and J lost 7 bases; unmatched junction nucleotides: 8. The CDR3 is 14 residues long. The germline V gene encodes CDR1 SGHAT and CDR2 FQNNGV. This chain's CDR3 is CASSYPGGGHTQYF. The DNA of the CDR3 is TGTGCCAGCAGCTACCCCGGGGGAGGGCATACGCAGTATTTT.

V is TRBV7-2 and J is TRBJ1-1; D unclear. CDR1 and CDR2 from the germline V gene are SGHTA and FQGNSA. Trimming shortened V by 1 base and J by 3 bases, and 12 bases separated the two germline ends. This CDR3 is 15 amino acids long. The CDR3 loop is CASSLERVSYTEAFF. Written as DNA, the CDR3 is TGTGCCAGCAGCTTAGAAAGGGTCAGTTACACTGAAGCTTTCTTT.

This clone turned up a few times. The sample contains more than one DNA sequence encoding this CDR3. V usage is TRBV27 and J usage is TRBJ2-7; D is ambiguous. CDR3 size: 13 residues. The V gene's germline CDR1 is MNHEY and CDR2 SMNVEV (reference sequence). Trimming stripped 3 bases from V and 3 bases from J, with 9 bases between. The CDR3 sequence is CASSLSPGYEQYF. In DNA form, the CDR3 reads TGTGCCAGCAGTTTGTCCCCGGGCTACGAGCAGTACTTC.

The chain links TRBV7-8 to TRBJ2-7; D is ambiguous. V was cut by 3 bases and J by 3 bases, with 15 bases left in between. Germline CDR1 and CDR2: SGHVS and FQNEAQ. The CDR3 runs 15 residues. The CDR3 nucleotides are TGTGCCAGCAGCTTCCTACCAGAGTTCCGCTACGAGCAGTACTTC. It codes for CASSFLPEFRYEQYF. The full variable domain, its missing parts supplied by reference TRBV7-8 and TRBJ2-7, is GAGVSQSPRYKVAKRGQDVALRCDPISGHVSLFWYQQALGQGPEFLTYFQNEAQLDKSGLPSDRFFAERPEGSVSTLKIQRTQQEDSAVYLCASSFLPEFRYEQYFGPGTRLTVT.

This clone was found many times. CDR3 coding DNA: TGTGCCAGCAGCTTCTCGGACAAGAACACTGAAGCTTTCTTT. It yields the protein CASSFSDKNTEAFF. The V and J genes are TRBV7-6 and TRBJ1-1; a possible D gene is TRBD1 (5 bases). The V gene lost 3 bases and the J gene lost 1 base, with 9 bases spanning the gap. This CDR3 has 14 amino acids. Germline CDR1 is SGHVS and CDR2 is FNYEAQ.

The J gene is TRBJ1-4, the V gene TRBV20-1; D gene ambiguous. The CDR3 runs to 10 residues. Between the trimmed V and J ends, which lost 6 bases and 7 bases, there was a span of 6 bases. In germline, CDR1 is DFQATT, CDR2 SNEGSKA (reference sequence). The CDR3 sequence is CSALREKLFF. The CDR3 nucleotides read TGCAGTGCACTACGTGAAAAACTGTTTTTT.

This clone was seen more than once but under ten times. The chain couples TRBV12-5 to TRBJ2-7; D remains unclear. The germline V gene has CDR1 LGHNT and CDR2 FRNRAP. The CDR3 loop spans 15 amino acids. The ends were cut back, 2 bases at V and 6 bases at J, with 17 bases in the middle. The DNA of the CDR3 is TGTGCTAGTGGTTTGAATCCTAACCTTGGCGGCGAGCAGTACTTC. Amino acid sequence: CASGLNPNLGGEQYF.

The J gene is TRBJ1-1, the V gene TRBV27, with a tentative D call TRBD1 (5 bases). Germline CDR1 is MNHEY and CDR2 is SMNVEV (reference sequence). V was clipped by 3 bases and J by 0 bases, with 14 bases between them. The length of the CDR3 is 16 residues. CDR3 DNA: TGTGCCAGCAGTTTGAGGTGGGGCGGTTTGAACACTGAAGCTTTCTTT. Encoded protein: CASSLRWGGLNTEAFF.

The gene calls are TRBV7-2 and TRBJ2-5, with D uncertain. Germline CDR1 is SGHTA and CDR2 is FQGNSA. This CDR3 spans 13 amino acids. V was clipped by 2 bases and J by 4 bases, with 8 bases between them. The CDR3 loop reads CASSLLRGETQYF. CDR3 nucleotides: TGTGCCAGCAGCTTACTCAGAGGAGAGACCCAGTACTTC. Drawing the rest from reference TRBV7-2 and TRBJ2-5, the complete variable domain is GAGVSQSPSNKVTEKGKDVELRCDPISGHTALYWYRQSLGQGLEFLIYFQGNSAPDKSGLPSDRFSAERTGGSVSTLTIQRTQQEDSAVYLCASSLLRGETQYFGPGTRLLVL.

This clone was observed many times. J is TRBJ2-7 and V is TRBV11-2; 10 bases match TRBD2. V lost 2 bases and J lost 5; bases outside the gene matches: 6. This CDR3 has 15 amino acids. The germline CDR1 and CDR2 sequences are SGHAT and FQNNGV. CDR3: CASSLTSGNRDEQYF. CDR3 DNA: TGTGCCAGCAGCTTAACTAGCGGGAATAGGGACGAGCAGTACTTC.

The chain is built from TRBV20-1 and TRBJ2-1, with no clear D. The CDR3 consists of 11 residues. V was pared by 3 bases and J by 7 bases, with 7 bases between. Germline lookup yields CDR1 DFQATT and CDR2 SNEGSKA (reference sequence). The DNA of the CDR3 is TGCAGTGCTAGGGTGAGGAATGAGCAGTTCTTC. Translated, it gives CSARVRNEQFF.

This clone has ten or more counts. This chain links TRBV2 with TRBJ2-7; no reliable D call. The CDR3 totals 12 residues. Trimming removed 6 bases from V and 3 bases from J, with 9 bases in between. The germline gives CDR1 SNHLY, CDR2 FYNNEI. The CDR3 protein is CASRADGYEQYF. The CDR3 coding sequence is TGTGCCAGCAGGGCAGACGGCTACGAGCAGTACTTC.

The chain uses TRBV6-1 and TRBJ2-7, with a weak D call TRBD2 (6 bases). There are 15 residues in the CDR3. V shed 2 bases and J shed 2 bases, with 13 bases lying between them. Germline CDR1 and CDR2: MNHNS and SASEGT. CDR3 protein: CASSEQGGVTYEQYF. CDR3 in DNA: TGTGCCAGCAGTGAACAGGGCGGGGTTACCTACGAGCAGTACTTC.

V usage is TRBV7-8 and J usage is TRBJ2-3, with 7 positions matching TRBD1. Looked up from germline, CDR1 is SGHVS and CDR2 is FQNEAQ. The CDR3 covers 16 residues. The V segment lost 6 bases and the J segment 0 bases; nucleotides outside the gene matches: 9. The DNA for the CDR3 is TGTGCCAGCAGGAACAGGGGCCGATCTAGCACAGATACGCAGTATTTT. Translation: CASRNRGRSSTDTQYF.

Concerning this clone: The sample holds other DNA sequences that translate to the same CDR3. The chain has TRBV5-6 and TRBJ2-3; TRBD2 agrees at 7 bases. This CDR3 is built from 15 residues. Germline V gene data show CDR1 as SGHDT and CDR2 as YYEEEE. Trimming took 0 bases from V and 2 from J; bases not matched to a gene: 3. Written as DNA, the CDR3 is TGTGCCAGCAGCTTGGCTAGCGGATTCACAGATACGCAGTATTTT. This gives the protein CASSLASGFTDTQYF.